This T cell receptor (beta chain) emerged from a study of blood T cells in healthy people across ages. CDR3 size: 16 residues. In germline, CDR1 is MNHNY, CDR2 SVGAGI (reference sequence). V dropped 2 bases and J dropped 7 bases, with 17 bases sitting between them. A second PCR of about 7 to 11 cycles used a sample-barcoded 5' primer and a J-beta primer mix. TCRdb passed the 5' RACE reads through MiXCR, listing each CDR3 protein once. The sample holds 550,000 to 700,000 distinct CDR3 sequences, about 25% seen once. This clonotype was seen only a few times. V gene TRBV6-6 combines with J gene TRBJ2-2, with D tentatively TRBD1 or TRBD2 (5 bases each). The sequence derives from a woman between 70 and 85 years old in good health. Sequences were obtained from blood. The CDR3 DNA follows: TGTGCCAGCAGTTACCTAGCACCCCTGGGGGACGGGGAGCTGTTTTTT. This gives the protein CASSYLAPLGDGELFF.